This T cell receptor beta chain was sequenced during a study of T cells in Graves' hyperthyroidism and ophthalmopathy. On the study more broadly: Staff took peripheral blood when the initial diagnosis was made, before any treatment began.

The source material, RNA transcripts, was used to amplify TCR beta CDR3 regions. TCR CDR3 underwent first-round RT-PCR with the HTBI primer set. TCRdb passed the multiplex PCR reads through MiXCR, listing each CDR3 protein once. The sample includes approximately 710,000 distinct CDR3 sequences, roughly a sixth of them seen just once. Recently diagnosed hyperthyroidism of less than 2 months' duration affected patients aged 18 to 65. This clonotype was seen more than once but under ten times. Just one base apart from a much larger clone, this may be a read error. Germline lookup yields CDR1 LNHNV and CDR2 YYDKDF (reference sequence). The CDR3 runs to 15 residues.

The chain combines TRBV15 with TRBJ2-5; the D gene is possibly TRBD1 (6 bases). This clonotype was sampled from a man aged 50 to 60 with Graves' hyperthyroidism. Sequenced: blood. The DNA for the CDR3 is TGTGCCACCAGCAGAGATCAGGGCAGGGGAGAGACCCGGTACTTC. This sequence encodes CATSRDQGRGETRYF.